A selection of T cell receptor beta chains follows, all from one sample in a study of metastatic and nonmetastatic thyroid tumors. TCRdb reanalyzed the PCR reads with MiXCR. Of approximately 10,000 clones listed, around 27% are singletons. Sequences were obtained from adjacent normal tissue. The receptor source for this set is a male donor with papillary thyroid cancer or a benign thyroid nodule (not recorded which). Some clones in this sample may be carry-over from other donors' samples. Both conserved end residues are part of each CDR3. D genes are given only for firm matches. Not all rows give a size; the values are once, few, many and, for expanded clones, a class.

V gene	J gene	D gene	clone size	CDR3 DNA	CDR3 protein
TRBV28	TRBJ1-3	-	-	TGTGCCAGCAGTTTGGATCAGGGAGGTGGAAACACCATATATTTT	CASSLDQGGGNTIYF
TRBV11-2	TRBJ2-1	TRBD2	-	TGTGCCAGCATCTTAGATAGGCTAGCGGGAGTTGCTAATGAGCAGTTCTTC	CASILDRLAGVANEQFF
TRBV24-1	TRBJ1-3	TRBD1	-	TGTGCCACACAGGGGAGTGGAAACACCATATATTTT	CATQGSGNTIYF
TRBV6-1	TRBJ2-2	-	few	TGTGCCAGCAGTATCACCGGGGAGCTGTTTTTT	CASSITGELFF
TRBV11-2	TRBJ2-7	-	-	TGTGCCAGCAGCTTAGACCCATCCTCCCAGCAGTACTTC	CASSLDPSSQQYF
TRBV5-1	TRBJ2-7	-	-	TGCGCCAGCAGCTTTAGTCAGCGAACCTACGAGCAGTACTTC	CASSFSQRTYEQYF
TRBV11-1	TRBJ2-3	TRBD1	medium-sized	TGTGCCAGCAGAGACCAAGGACAGGGGGGCACAGATACGCAGTATTTT	CASRDQGQGGTDTQYF
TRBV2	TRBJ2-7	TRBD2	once	TGTGCCAGCAAGGGACTAGCGGATTACGAGCAGTACTTC	CASKGLADYEQYF
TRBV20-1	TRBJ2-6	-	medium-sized	TGCAGTGCCGGATCTGGGGCCAACGTCCTGACTTTC	CSAGSGANVLTF
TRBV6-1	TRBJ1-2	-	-	TGTGCCAGCGGAGGATCTTCGGACTCTAACTATGGCTACACCTTC	CASGGSSDSNYGYTF
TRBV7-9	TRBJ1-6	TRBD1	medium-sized	TGTGCCAGCAGCGGACAGGGACGGGGTAATTCACCCCTCCACTTT	CASSGQGRGNSPLHF
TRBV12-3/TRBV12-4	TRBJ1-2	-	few	TGTGCCACTTCGCTCCGAGGCTACACCTTC	CATSLRGYTF
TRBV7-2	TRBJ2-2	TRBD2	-	TGTGCCAGCAGTTTTAGCGGGATGAGAAACACCGGGGAGCTGTTTTTT	CASSFSGMRNTGELFF
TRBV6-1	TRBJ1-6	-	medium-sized	TGTGCCAGCAGTGAGGTCGCCCGCACACCCCTCCACTTT	CASSEVARTPLHF
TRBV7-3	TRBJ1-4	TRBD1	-	TGTGCCAGCAGCACCGGACAGGGGAGGCCCTCCTCTAATGAAAAACTGTTTTTT	CASSTGQGRPSSNEKLFF
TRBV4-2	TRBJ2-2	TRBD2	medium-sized	TGTGCCAGCAGCCAAGATCCTCAGCGGGGGTCGAACACCGGGGAGCTGTTTTTT	CASSQDPQRGSNTGELFF
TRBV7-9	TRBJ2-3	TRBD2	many	TGTGCCAGCAGCCTGGGAAGCGGGGCTCATGGTGATACGCAGTATTTT	CASSLGSGAHGDTQYF
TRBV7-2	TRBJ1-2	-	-	TGTGCCAGCAGCTTATATCAGGGCACTTATGGCTACACCTTC	CASSLYQGTYGYTF
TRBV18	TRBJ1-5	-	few	TGTGCCAGCTCACCACCGGGGGCAGAGGGGCTGCCCCAGCATTTT	CASSPPGAEGLPQHF
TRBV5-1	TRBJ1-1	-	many	TGCGCCAGCATCGGAGCGAACACTGAAGCTTTCTTT	CASIGANTEAFF
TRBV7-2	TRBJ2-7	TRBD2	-	TGTGCCAGCAGCTTAAGCGGGGGGGGGACATCCTACGAGCAGTACTTC	CASSLSGGGTSYEQYF
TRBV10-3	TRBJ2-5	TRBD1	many	TGTGCCATCAGTGCAGGGACAGGGGGAGGAGAGACCCAGTACTTC	CAISAGTGGGETQYF
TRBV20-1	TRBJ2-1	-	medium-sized	TGCAGTGCTACAACGAGATACCGGACAGCGGATGAGCAGTTCTTC	CSATTRYRTADEQFF
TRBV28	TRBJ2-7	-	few	TGTGCCAGCAGTAGAGGGGTGGCCTACGAGCAGTACTTC	CASSRGVAYEQYF
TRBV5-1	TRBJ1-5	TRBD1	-	TGCGCCAGCAGCTTGAGTGGGACAGGTACTAATCAGCCCCAGCATTTT	CASSLSGTGTNQPQHF
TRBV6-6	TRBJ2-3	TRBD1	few	TGTGCCAGCACCTTCTCGAGACAGGGGCCTAGCACAGATACGCAGTATTTT	CASTFSRQGPSTDTQYF
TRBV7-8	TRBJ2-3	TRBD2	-	TGTGCCAGCAGCGAGCTCTTTGGGACTAGCGGTTCTACGCAGTATTTT	CASSELFGTSGSTQYF
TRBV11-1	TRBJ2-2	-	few	TGTGCCAGCAGCCCCGGGACGGCGAACATCGGGGAGCTGTTTTTT	CASSPGTANIGELFF
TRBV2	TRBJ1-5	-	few	TGTGCCAGCAGTCCCCTTCTAGGAGGCAATCAGCCCCAGCATTTT	CASSPLLGGNQPQHF
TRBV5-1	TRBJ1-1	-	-	TGCGCCAGCAGCTTTTCAGGGAGCACTGAAGCTTTCTTT	CASSFSGSTEAFF
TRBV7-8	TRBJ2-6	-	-	TGTGCCATCAGTCTCTGGAGTATGACTGTGGCCAACGTCCTGACTTTC	CAISLWSMTVANVLTF
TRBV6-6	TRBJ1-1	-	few	TGTGCCAGCAGTTACTCGACGGTTACTGAAGCTTTCTTT	CASSYSTVTEAFF
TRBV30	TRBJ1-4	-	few	TGTGCCTGGGGCGTACAGGAGGTAAATGAAAAACTGTTTTTT	CAWGVQEVNEKLFF
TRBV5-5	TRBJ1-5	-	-	TGTGCCAGCAGCTTGTTGGCATTTGATAGCAATCAGCCCCAGCATTTT	CASSLLAFDSNQPQHF
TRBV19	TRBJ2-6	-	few	TGTGCCAGTAGCCTAAGCTCCTCTGGGGCCAACGTCCTGACTTTC	CASSLSSSGANVLTF
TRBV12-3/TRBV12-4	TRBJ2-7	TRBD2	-	TGTGCCAGCAGTCCAAGACTAGCGGGGGTCTACGAGCAGTACTTC	CASSPRLAGVYEQYF
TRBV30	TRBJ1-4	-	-	TGTGCCTGGAGTGCTCTAAGGGAAAAACTGTTTTTT	CAWSALREKLFF
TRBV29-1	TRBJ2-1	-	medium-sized	TGCAGCGTTGAAGACCAGAACAGGGTAACCTACAATGAGCAGTTCTTC	CSVEDQNRVTYNEQFF
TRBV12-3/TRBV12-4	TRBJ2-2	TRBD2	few	TGTGCCAGCAGTTCTATTTGGACTAGCGGATTCTGGGACACCGGGGAGCTGTTTTTT	CASSSIWTSGFWDTGELFF
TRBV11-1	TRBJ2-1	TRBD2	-	TGTGCCAGCAGCCCCGGCGGGGGTAGGTACAATGAGCAGTTCTTC	CASSPGGGRYNEQFF
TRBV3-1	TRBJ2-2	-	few	TGTGCCAGCAGCCAGGTGCGTGGGGAGCTGTTTTTT	CASSQVRGELFF
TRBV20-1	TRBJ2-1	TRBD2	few	TGCAGTGCCCGTAGCGGGATAAGGGATGAGCAGTTCTTC	CSARSGIRDEQFF
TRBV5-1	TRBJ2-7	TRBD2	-	TGCGCCAGCAGCAGCAGGACTAGCGGGTCGTACGAGCAGTACTTC	CASSSRTSGSYEQYF
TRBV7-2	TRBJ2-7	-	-	TGTGCCAGCAGCCCCAACAGGGACGAGCAGTACTTC	CASSPNRDEQYF
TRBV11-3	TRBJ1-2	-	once	TGTGCCAGCAGCCAAGAGGCCGGGACCTATGGCTACACCTTC	CASSQEAGTYGYTF
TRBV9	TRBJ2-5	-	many	TGTGCCAGCAGCGTGGACTACCGAAGTGACGAGACCCAGTACTTC	CASSVDYRSDETQYF
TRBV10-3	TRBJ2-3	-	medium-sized	TGTGCCATCAGTGAGGTCGGCGGGCGCACAGATACGCAGTATTTT	CAISEVGGRTDTQYF
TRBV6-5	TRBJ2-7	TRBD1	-	TGTGCCAGCAGTCACGGCGGGACAGGCCACTCCTACGAGCAGTACTTC	CASSHGGTGHSYEQYF
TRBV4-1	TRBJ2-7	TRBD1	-	TGCGCCAGCAGCGCGGACCCGGGACAGAAATACGAGCAGTACTTC	CASSADPGQKYEQYF
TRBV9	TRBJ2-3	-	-	TGTGCCAGCGGGGATAACAGGGCAGATACGCAGTATTTT	CASGDNRADTQYF
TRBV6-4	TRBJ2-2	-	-	TGTGCCAGCAGTTACCAGGTCAGGGAAGGCGGGGAGCTGTTTTTT	CASSYQVREGGELFF
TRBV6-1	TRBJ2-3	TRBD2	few	TGTGCCAGCAGTTCCGGGAGGCTCACAGATACGCAGTATTTT	CASSSGRLTDTQYF
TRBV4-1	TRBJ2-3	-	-	TGCGCCAGCAGCCGTTTACAGTTGGATACGCAGTATTTT	CASSRLQLDTQYF
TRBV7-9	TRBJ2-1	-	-	TGTGCCAGCAGCCCGATCAGCGGCAATGAGCAGTTCTTC	CASSPISGNEQFF
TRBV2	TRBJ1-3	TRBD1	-	TGTGCCAGCCATGACAGGGGGTCTGGAAACACCATATATTTT	CASHDRGSGNTIYF
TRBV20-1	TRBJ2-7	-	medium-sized	TGCAGTGCTAGAGATTTTGCGGGAACCTACGAGCAGTACTTC	CSARDFAGTYEQYF
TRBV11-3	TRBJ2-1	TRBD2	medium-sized	TGTGCCAGCAAAACCGGGACTAGTGGAAACAATGAGCAGTTCTTC	CASKTGTSGNNEQFF
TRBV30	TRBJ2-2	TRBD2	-	TGTGCCTGGAGTGTAGGGACTAGCGGGAGTCACGGGGAGCTGTTTTTT	CAWSVGTSGSHGELFF
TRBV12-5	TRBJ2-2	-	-	TGTGCTAGTGGCCTGGGGACCGGGGAGCTGTTTTTT	CASGLGTGELFF